This TCR beta chain was captured in a study of OX40 agonist ivuxolimab in advanced cancers. Study summary: Age averaged 60 years (range roughly 23 to 79), and 80% to 90% were male. People who had prior anti-PD-1, anti-PD-L1 or anti-CTLA-4 therapy could take part, and around 39% had some.

Notes on the study in general: In general, CD8+ T cells held more expanded clones than CD4+ did, on average. Patients who responded partially at 0.1-3.0 mg/kg showed clonal expansion ranking among the lowest.

Clones were read by immunoSEQ multiplex PCR, and TCRdb kept only the in-frame ones, dropping some. The sample yields fewer than 30,000 clones, about four fifths seen once. Remarks on this clone: Its antigen is undetermined.

CDR3 length: 13 residues. Trimming took off 0 bases at V and 1 base at J, with 3 bases between the two ends. CDR1 and CDR2 (germline): SGHTA, FQGTGA. The material sequenced was CD4+ or CD8+ T cells sorted from blood, taken in a trial of the OX40 agonist ivuxolimab. The sequence was obtained from an adult with an advanced solid tumor such as melanoma, head and neck, liver or kidney cancer. The V and J genes are TRBV7-3 and TRBJ1-1; D uncertain. In nucleotides, the CDR3 is TGTGCCAGCAGCTTAACACAGAACACTGAAGCTTTCTTT. This translates into CASSLTQNTEAFF.